This TCR beta chain was documented in a study of T cell responses to AZD1222 COVID-19 vaccine. Study-wide results and caveats: The study found vaccine-associated CD4 TCRs spanning spike, dominant at 160-218 and 743-854. Only 5 or 6 individuals given AZD1222 were seropositive at baseline.

Worth noting for this clone: Its antigen is currently unknown.

Germline-derived CDR1 and CDR2 are KGHSH and LQKENI. This CDR3 contains 14 residues. V dropped 0 bases and J dropped 7; count of bases not matched to a gene: 1. Method: immunoSEQ multiplex PCR; TCRdb's copy keeps in-frame clones and lacks some. Of 150,000 or so clones in the sample, 90% were seen once. This TCR was sampled from an adult in good health. J is TRBJ2-4 and V is TRBV18; TRBD1 aligns across 9 bases. The sequencing used peripheral blood, collected on day 0 of AZD1222 vaccination. The CDR3 nucleotides are TGTGCCAGCTCACCACCCGGACAGGGGAACATTCAGTACTTC. Translating gives CASSPPGQGNIQYF.